One T cell receptor (beta chain) is described in this entry. Which antigen it targets is not known. Per-base quality was not reported, and no clone a single base away is much larger than it. These data are taken from a study of cytomegalovirus exposure and HLA in healthy donors (dated by TCRdb to 2015 to 2018). Study-wide context: An earlier analysis of several hundred of the donors reported 276 Gb of sequence data and approximately 110 million unique TCR beta sequences from 150 million to 200 million T cells. An early release covering roughly 600 HLA-typed donors comprised about 300 gigabases of sequencing data and roughly 86 million unique TCR sequences. Of the 350 to 450 genotyped donors, approximately 83% fell in the genetic ancestry cluster associated with self-reported Caucasian donors. The study was designed to test whether signatures of past pathogen exposure could be identified by cataloging public T cell receptors. The T cell repertoires of 666 subjects were profiled by immunosequencing and related to cytomegalovirus serostatus. Along with the roughly 710-subject first cohort, a separate validation cohort of over 90 different subjects was used. The study combined high-throughput TCR immunosequencing, statistical association of individual TCRs with disease status, and machine learning to predict cytomegalovirus infection status. A later analysis re-analyzed previously published TCR beta repertoires from hundreds of donors and added high-resolution HLA genotyping to study TCR occurrence patterns. In the later analysis, no new phenotypic data were used to find candidate immune exposures; instead, reliance was placed on TCR beta sequences and their occurrence across donors. In an earlier analysis of 500 to 650 of the donors, high-throughput TCR beta sequencing was used to judge whether each TCR beta V gene segment behaved as functional or pseudogenic. Donor age, sex, ethnicity and CMV serostatus were compiled alongside the repertoire data. In a later genetic analysis, genome-wide SNP genotypes for about three fifths of the roughly 670 donors were used, and that subset was treated as a discovery cohort. Every discovery cohort repertoire had been produced on one sequencing platform. HLA typing covered class I and class II loci at four-digit resolution. Typing coverage differed by locus: A, B, C, DRB1 and DQB1 were typed in about 629-630 donors, DQA1 in approximately 520, DPA1 in some 570, and DPB1 in approximately 450. Because of strong linkage in the cohort, five DR-DQ haplotypes were treated as single units for association and clustering. Among some 410 genotyped donors of the cohort, an average of 235,054 unique TCR beta nucleotide sequences were sequenced per donor, 15% to 20% of them non-productive.

The library was obtained by the immunoSEQ multiplex PCR assay. For the multiplex PCR, a mixture combining 60 forward primers for TCR Vbeta segments and 13 reverse primers for TCR Jbeta segments was used. A multiplex PCR assay on genomic DNA amplified the CDR3 region of rearranged TCR beta genes. The Illumina HiSeq System was used to sequence the amplified TCR beta libraries as 87-base-pair reads. The source study handled its data this way. Across the 700 or so repertoires, a later analysis counted 75 million to 90 million unique TCR beta chains, approximately 10 million of which were shared by at least two donors. Raw reads were error-corrected and collapsed into unique sequences with a nearest-neighbor algorithm that merged closely related sequences to remove PCR and sequencing errors. Alignment of CDR3 sequences to IMGT reference sequences was used to assign V, D and J gene segments. For a sequence to be retained, at least a six-nucleotide match to both a V gene segment and a J gene segment was required. Rearrangements were called productive when the CDR3 lacked stop codons and stayed in frame with V and J; all others were non-productive. CDR3 was defined by IMGT convention, running from the second conserved V-encoded cysteine to the conserved J-encoded phenylalanine. Sequences without an unambiguous match to a single V gene segment were excluded from the earlier analysis of a few hundred of the donors. An earlier analysis of fewer than 650 of the donors classified V segments as functional when productive rearrangements were above 56.7% and as segregating when the standard deviation between donors was above 5%. A statistical classification framework was built to diagnose cytomegalovirus status from the catalog of TCR beta chain sequences. V and J gene assignment, in a later analysis, came from comparing TCR nucleotide sequences with IMGT/GENE-DB human TR gene sequences. Using the TCRdist pipeline, a later analysis assigned CDR3 sequences along with most-parsimonious VDJ recombination scenarios. A later analysis defined each TCR beta chain by its CDR3 amino acid sequence plus V-gene family, and excluded reads lacking a unique V-gene family. As a way to deal with suspected cross-contamination and a sequencing artifact, a later analysis dropped under 600 nucleotide sequences that were highly shared and had low generation probability. In a later analysis, a clonal expansion index was calculated for each public chain from normalized within-repertoire ranks of inferred template counts. A later analysis computed generation probabilities with a VDJ recombination model fitted to out-of-frame rearrangements, and checked the results against IGoR. In a later analysis, hypergeometric tests were used to score TCR-TCR, TCR-HLA and TCR-CMV co-occurrence, with a repertoire-size bias correction applied to TCR pairs. False discovery rates were estimated in a later analysis by permuting HLA or CMV assignments 20 times. In a later analysis, co-occurring TCRs were grouped using DBSCAN, and TCRdist sequence similarity was added for clustering within HLA-allele-positive subsets. Repertoires with fewer than 30,000 or more than 120,000 public chains were left out of co-occurrence clustering, as were about five repertoires with anomalous nucleotide sharing. This immuneACCESS table, as held by TCRdb, lists in-frame sequences with V and J called but not all clones. Of the missing ones, under half trace to an unresolved V gene in checked studies; the others have no known cause. V, J and clone size derive from that table, while D and trimming were established from the DNA sequence. Within this sample are fewer than 250,000 clones, with over 65% of them counted one time only. Less than 20% of the sample is taken by the ten largest.

The study at large found these results: When HLA alleles, especially DR and DQ, strongly co-occurred, TCR associations were difficult to assign to individual alleles. A later analysis found that TCR association rates varied across HLA loci, with DRB1 alleles showing the most associated TCRs and HLA-C alleles the fewest. In a later analysis, most CMV-associated TCR beta chains were found to appear HLA-restricted, with HLA associations seemingly driven largely by CMV exposure. In a later genetic analysis, a missense DCLRE1C variant was associated with V-gene and J-gene trimming of TCR beta chains, and the association was replicated in an independent cohort. This cohort had only TCR beta chains sequenced, and the lack of alpha or paired-chain data limited which features could be detected. Approximately 18 rarely observed V segments, including chromosome 9 orphons, were excluded from the earlier analysis of approximately 600 of the donors because counts were too low. Most TCR sequences were observed very rarely across donors, whereas some public TCRs were present in many individuals. A further reported finding was that TCR beta sequences accurately predicted the HLA-A and HLA-B alleles for most subjects in the first cohort. It was suggested by the authors that the approach could potentially be generalized to other disease states and immunological phenotypes. Roughly uniform sequencing depth across donors was assumed in presence/absence analyses, although this assumption may not hold. The study gave a list of over 150 TCR beta chains associated with cytomegalovirus. Several of the top co-occurrence clusters appeared to be linked to parvovirus B19, influenza, CMV and Epstein-Barr virus, according to a later analysis. An earlier analysis of around 600 of the donors showed that most TCR beta V segments appeared in productive rearrangements either about 90% or about 30% of the time, which broadly matched IMGT annotations. CMV serostatus was the only immune exposure information available for the cohort. A later analysis found that HLA-associated TCR beta chains were more clonally expanded and had lower generation probabilities than equally common non-associated chains. In a later analysis, some 17,000 TCR beta sequences were associated with specific HLA alleles at a false discovery rate of 0.05. HLA typing was unavailable for some donors at each locus, so association tests used only the typed subset. The sequencing pipeline was judged likely to have produced a cluster of highly shared sequence variants as a technical artifact. Three of the identified cytomegalovirus-associated TCR beta chains were confirmed in vitro to be specific for cytomegalovirus antigens. According to a later genetic analysis, donors in an Asian-associated ancestry cluster had fewer N-insertions in productive TCRs than the roughly 670-donor mean. The classifier was reported to diagnose cytomegalovirus status with high specificity and sensitivity in both the original cohort and the validation cohort. Linkage disequilibrium might explain the correlated functional status among segregating V segments, but an unknown experimental factor could not be ruled out.

The cohort comprised fewer than 750 healthy bone marrow donors. At the time of sampling, all cohort members were nominally healthy, though unrecorded immune exposures were likely present. The donor tested CMV seronegative, placing the donor among the roughly 400 seronegative members of the cohort. Each donor provided a peripheral blood sample, and peripheral blood mononuclear cells were used for TCR beta sequencing. Genomic DNA was extracted from the blood cell samples with the Qiagen DNeasy Blood Extraction Kit. The receptor was derived from a middle-aged man in good health and CMV-seronegative. Sequencing was done on a sample of PBMCs.

The CDR3 corresponds to CASSLAWTVNTEAFF. The bases are TGTGCCAGCAGCTTAGCCTGGACAGTGAACACTGAAGCTTTCTTT. The sequence is built from TRBV7-2 and TRBJ1-1; a weak D assignment points to TRBD1 (6 bases agree). From a lookup of the germline V gene, CDR1 and CDR2 are SGHTA and FQGNSA. Including the terminal cysteine and phenylalanine, the CDR3 comprises 15 residues. The sequence is cut down to CDR3 DNA, 45 bases in frame from base 1. V is clipped by 0 bases and J by 0 bases, and the sequence between their germline boundaries is 8 bases long.